This T cell receptor beta chain was sequenced for a study of shared clonotypes between healthy human individuals. As for the study in general: CD4 naive cells filled three plates per donor, CD4 memory three, CD8 naive two and CD8 memory one.

General study findings and limits: Naive subsets usually exceeded memory subsets in estimated richness.

The repertoire was sequenced with immunoSEQ multiplex PCR; TCRdb's copy has only in-frame clones and lacks some. The profile shows 2 million to 3 million clones, just over 90% of them singletons. Details on this clone: Its cognate antigen is unknown.

Naive CD45RA+ and memory CD45RA-negative subsets were split from CD4+ cells. The clonotype was recovered from a man aged 18 to 29 in good health. The sequenced material came from naive CD4+ T cells sorted from blood. Subset indicated: CD45RA+ positively selected.

CDR3 nucleotides: TGTGCCAGCAGCTTGGGGGGGCCCAGCACCGGGGAGCTGTTTTTT. Translating it yields CASSLGGPSTGELFF. This rearrangement joins TRBV7-6 to TRBJ2-2; D is possibly TRBD2 (7 bases). Germline CDR1 is SGHVS and CDR2 is FNYEAQ. Trimming stripped 3 bases from V and 4 bases from J, with 12 bases between. The CDR3 is made up of 15 amino acids.